This passage covers 7 T cell receptor beta chains from one sample sequenced in a study of T-cell reconstitution after alpha-beta-depleted transplantation in children. Unique molecular identifiers were used to barcode this TCRbeta library. TCRdb re-derived calls from the PCR reads in MiXCR, one entry per CDR3 protein. The sample includes a few hundred thousand distinct CDR3 sequences, 10% to 15% of them seen just once. This material consisted of PBMCs, mostly from graft donor cells, taken 360 days after TCRalphabeta/CD19-depleted stem cell transplant. The receptors stem from a male patient aged 10 to 17 who had a stem cell transplant for acute myeloid leukemia, so the T cells may come from the graft donor.

This chain joins TRBV11-1 and TRBJ2-7; D is tentatively TRBD1 or TRBD2 (5 bases each). Germline lookup yields CDR1 SGHAT and CDR2 FQDESV (reference sequence). CDR3 length equals 13 residues. V lost 11 bases and J 1 base, leaving 15 bases between the germline ends. CDR3 DNA: TGTGCCCTAAGCCGGGACGGATCCTACGAGCAGTACTTC. This translates into CALSRDGSYEQYF.

The chain combines TRBV3-1 with TRBJ2-6; 8 bases map to TRBD1. CDR1 and CDR2 (germline): LGHDT, YNNKEL (reference sequence). With 6 bases clipped from V and 2 bases from J, the junction kept 6 bases outside the gene matches. This CDR3 is 16 amino acids long. Here the CDR3 DNA reads TGTGCCAGCAGTCGGACAGGGCCCACTGGGGCCAACGTCCTGACTTTC. Its translation is CASSRTGPTGANVLTF.

This clonotype has ten or more counts. The V gene is TRBV7-2, the J gene TRBJ2-5, with a weak D call TRBD1 (5 bases). The CDR3 runs to 15 residues. Trimming shortened V by 1 base and J by 1 base, and 10 bases separated the two germline ends. CDR1 is SGHTA, CDR2 FQGNSA, per germline. The CDR3 nucleotides read TGTGCCAGCAGCTTAGTGGGCAGGGTCCAAGAGACCCAGTACTTC. This encodes CASSLVGRVQETQYF.

This clonotype was seen only a few times. The chain combines TRBV29-1 with TRBJ1-5; D remains unclear. CDR1 and CDR2 from the germline V gene are SQVTM and ANQGSEA. Trimming removed 4 bases at V and 5 bases at J, with 12 bases between. This CDR3 is built from 13 residues. Here the CDR3 DNA reads TGCAGCGTTGCCGGTGAGTGGGATCAGCCCCAGCATTTT. Translation: CSVAGEWDQPQHF.

This clonotype was seen at least ten times. The chain carries TRBV6-2 or TRBV6-3 and TRBJ2-2; D gene uncertain. Germline assignment: CDR1 MNHEY and CDR2 SVGEGT. V lost 7 bases to trimming and J lost 1 base, with 10 bases between them. The CDR3 is made up of 14 amino acids. This CDR3 is CASNLTGNTGELFF. The CDR3 DNA sequence: TGTGCCAGCAATCTGACGGGGAACACCGGGGAGCTGTTTTTT.

This clonotype was seen only a few times. V gene TRBV21-1 combines with J gene TRBJ2-2; TRBD2, the table's D call, was not compared with the DNA. TRBV21-1 is a pseudogene segment. The CDR3 loop spans 17 amino acids. The chain's CDR3 is CASSCTILAGIAGELFF. The CDR3 DNA reads TGTGCCAGCAGCTGTACGATCCTAGCGGGAATCGCCGGGGAGCTGTTTTTT.

This clonotype was counted at least ten times. The chain joins TRBV29-1 to TRBJ2-7; D possibly matches TRBD1 or TRBD2 (5 bases each). Between the trimmed V and J ends, which lost 4 bases and 2 bases, there was a span of 15 bases. The CDR3 totals 14 residues. Germline loops: CDR1 SQVTM, CDR2 ANQGSEA. For the CDR3, the DNA is TGCAGCGTTGGGGGGATGGGTGGGCCCTACGAGCAGTACTTC. Translated: CSVGGMGGPYEQYF.